The 22 T cell receptor beta chains listed next were all sequenced from one sample in a study of blood T cell repertoires in COVID-19. Libraries were prepared by immunoSEQ multiplex PCR; TCRdb keeps only in-frame clonotypes and omits some of them. This table has about 71,000 clones, about four fifths appearing once. Sequenced sample: peripheral blood. The receptors shown here come from an older man with acute or convalescent COVID-19.

The table lists this clone with a few counts. The chain recombines TRBV4-3 with TRBJ1-5, with D perhaps matching TRBD1 (5 bases). With 2 bases removed from V and 5 bases from J, the gap between germline ends came to 7 bases. CDR3 length: 13 amino acids. Per germline, CDR1 LGHNA and CDR2 YSLEER. CDR3 residues: CASSQLRDQPQHF. CDR3 coding DNA: TGCGCCAGCAGCCAACTCAGGGATCAGCCCCAGCATTTT.

This chain links TRBV27 with TRBJ2-7; possibly TRBD1 for D (6 bases). CDR1 and CDR2 (germline): MNHEY, SMNVEV (reference sequence). The CDR3 loop spans 14 amino acids. V lost 3 bases and J 5 bases, leaving 14 bases between the germline ends. The CDR3 nucleotides are TGTGCCAGCAGTTTCCGAGGACAGTCTGACGAGCAGTACTTC. It encodes CASSFRGQSDEQYF.

The chain is built from TRBV7-9 and TRBJ2-1; the match to TRBD1 covers 12 bases. The germline V gene has CDR1 SEHNR and CDR2 FQNEAQ (reference sequence). J lost 9 bases, V lost 3 bases, and 6 bases had no gene match. This CDR3 contains 15 residues. As DNA, the CDR3 is TGTGCCAGCAGCTTTTCCGGGACAGGGGGCGGTGAGCAGTTCTTC. The encoded protein is CASSFSGTGGGEQFF.

The chain joins TRBV7-9 to TRBJ1-2; the match to TRBD1 covers 9 bases. The CDR3 runs to 15 residues. Germline loops: CDR1 SEHNR, CDR2 FQNEAQ (reference sequence). J lost 4 bases, V lost 5 bases, and 8 bases had no gene match. This CDR3 is CASSRGQGAGYGYTF. The CDR3 DNA reads as TGTGCCAGCAGCCGGGGACAGGGCGCGGGCTATGGCTACACCTTC.

V gene TRBV4-2 combines with J gene TRBJ2-7; 7 bases are shared with TRBD2. This CDR3 contains 15 residues. CDR1 and CDR2 (germline): LGHNA, YNFKEQ. The trim removed 4 bases at V and 3 bases at J, leaving 9 bases unmatched. CDR3: CASSRGGSSNYEQYF. CDR3 sequence (DNA): TGTGCCAGCAGCCGAGGCGGGAGCTCAAACTACGAGCAGTACTTC.

The gene calls are TRBV7-9 and TRBJ1-5, with TRBD1 matching over 7 bases. CDR3 length: 16 amino acids. Trimming cost V 4 bases and J 7 bases; bases outside gene matches: 13. Germline CDR1 is SEHNR and CDR2 is FQNEAQ (reference sequence). The CDR3 here is CASSSSEGRGRQPQHF. The CDR3, as DNA: TGTGCCAGCAGCTCATCAGAGGGAAGGGGGCGGCAGCCCCAGCATTTT.

The rearrangement links TRBV6-4 to TRBJ1-2; TRBD1 is a possible D gene (5 bases). V was cut by 4 bases and J by 12 bases, with 21 bases left in between. CDR1 and CDR2 from the germline V gene are MRHNA and SNTAGT. This CDR3 has 14 amino acids. The CDR3 region has the DNA TGTGCCAGCAGTGCTCATGAGGACACAAATTCCCACACCTTC. Translated, it gives CASSAHEDTNSHTF.

This clone was counted a single time. This chain joins TRBV5-1 and TRBJ1-1; 9 positions match TRBD1. The CDR3 length is 16 residues. CDR1 SGHRS and CDR2 YFSETQ come from the germline V gene. V trimming: 2 bases; J trimming: 5 bases; junction bases outside the gene matches: 10. In DNA form, the CDR3 reads TGCGCCAGCAGCTTTTACCTGACAGGGGGACGGACTGAAGCTTTCTTT. It yields the protein CASSFYLTGGRTEAFF.

The CDR3 DNA reads TGTGCCATCAGTGAGTGGACTAGCGATGACAATGAGCAGTTCTTC. Translating it yields CAISEWTSDDNEQFF. This chain links TRBV10-3 with TRBJ2-1, with 9 bases lining up with TRBD2. V shed 1 base, J shed 5 bases, and the junction held 3 bases outside the gene matches. The CDR3 consists of 15 residues. Germline V lookup: CDR1 ENHRY, CDR2 SYGVKD.

This chain connects TRBV25-1 to TRBJ1-1, with D maybe TRBD1 (6 bases). Trimming took off 3 bases at V and 1 base at J, with 6 bases between the two ends. CDR1 is MGHDK and CDR2 is SYGVNS in the germline V gene. The CDR3 runs 13 residues. The CDR3 DNA is TGTGCCAGCAGTGACAGGGGGAACACTGAAGCTTTCTTT. The encoded protein is CASSDRGNTEAFF.

The rearrangement joins TRBV11-2 to TRBJ2-2; D perhaps matches TRBD1 (5 bases). V was trimmed by 2 bases and J by 2 bases, leaving 9 bases between them. CDR3 length: 15 amino acids. From germline, CDR1 is SGHAT and CDR2 FQNNGV. As DNA, the CDR3 is TGTGCCAGCAGCTTAATGGACACTAACACCGGGGAGCTGTTTTTT. Translation: CASSLMDTNTGELFF.

The chain has TRBV4-2 and TRBJ1-1; weak D call: TRBD1 (6 bases). The CDR3 covers 17 residues. CDR1 and CDR2 from the germline V gene are LGHNA and YNFKEQ. V dropped 4 bases and J dropped 0 bases, with 18 bases sitting between them. This CDR3 is CASSLQGPDGVNTEAFF. As DNA, the CDR3 is TGTGCCAGCAGCCTACAGGGTCCGGATGGGGTGAACACTGAAGCTTTCTTT.

CDR3 sequence (DNA): TGTGCCAGCAGTTACGTCCCGGGACAGGGTGTGGACACTGAAGCTTTCTTT. Translating it yields CASSYVPGQGVDTEAFF. This rearrangement joins TRBV6-2 or TRBV6-3 to TRBJ1-1, with TRBD1 identical over 9 bases. After removal of 2 bases from V and 3 bases from J, the junction contained 10 bases not matched to a gene. The CDR3 is 17 residues long. Germline values: CDR1 MNHEY, CDR2 SVGEGT.

CDR3: CASQGGEGANVLTF. In DNA, the CDR3 is TGTGCCTCCCAAGGGGGGGAAGGGGCCAACGTCCTGACTTTC. The V and J genes are TRBV2 and TRBJ2-6; perhaps TRBD2 as D (7 bases). The length of the CDR3 is 14 residues. Looked up from germline, CDR1 is SNHLY and CDR2 is FYNNEI. Trimming removed 11 bases at V and 4 bases at J, with 15 bases between.

In regard to this clone: Given the absence of the conserved phenylalanine or tryptophan at the CDR3 end, a read error is likely. The chain is built from TRBV30 and TRBJ1-1, with D uncertain. Germline V gene lookup returns CDR1 GTSNPN and CDR2 SVGIG (reference sequence). This CDR3 is built from 14 residues. Trimming took 4 bases from V and 10 from J, leaving 22 bases between them. CDR3 DNA: TGTGCCTGGACCAACGATCGGGAGGGCCTAGGAGCTTTCGTT. This gives the protein CAWTNDREGLGAFV.

This chain connects TRBV3-1 (or the pseudogene TRBV3-2) to TRBJ2-4, with TRBD1 as a possible D gene (5 bases). V was cut by 1 base and J by 4 bases, with 8 bases left in between. Germline V gene lookup returns CDR1 LGHDT and CDR2 YNNKEL (reference sequence). This CDR3 has 14 residues. The CDR3 region has the DNA TGTGCCAGCAGCCAAGGACAGAAGAAAAACATTCAGTACTTC. It specifies CASSQGQKKNIQYF.

In this sample, this clone turned up once. This rearrangement joins TRBV5-1 to TRBJ2-3; TRBD2 aligns across 7 bases. CDR3 length: 16 amino acids. Per germline, CDR1 SGHRS and CDR2 YFSETQ. With V trimmed by 0 bases and J by 2 bases, 6 bases remained unmatched. Written as DNA, the CDR3 is TGCGCCAGCAGCTTGGCGGCGGGAGCAAACACAGATACGCAGTATTTT. Amino acids: CASSLAAGANTDTQYF.

J is TRBJ1-5 and V is TRBV4-3, with D possibly being TRBD1 (5 bases). Germline CDR1 is LGHNA and CDR2 is YSLEER. Trimming left V 0 bases short and J 7 bases short, with 13 bases between. The CDR3 has 15 residues. CDR3 coding DNA: TGCGCCAGCAGCCAAGATAGGCAGGGAGGACAGCCCCAGCATTTT. Its translation: CASSQDRQGGQPQHF.

This chain joins TRBV30 and TRBJ2-7; 8 nucleotides agree with TRBD2. After removal of 1 base from V and 4 bases from J, the junction contained 33 bases not matched to a gene. CDR1 is GTSNPN and CDR2 is SVGIG in the germline V gene (reference sequence). The CDR3 has 23 amino acids. CDR3 protein: CAWSEMPPTFLAGGRGVGYEQYF. Written as DNA, the CDR3 is TGTGCCTGGAGTGAAATGCCCCCCACGTTCCTTGCGGGAGGACGTGGTGTAGGTTACGAGCAGTACTTC. Together with reference TRBV30 and TRBJ2-7, the CDR3 gives the full variable domain: SQTIHQWPATLVQPVGSPLSLECTVEGTSNPNLYWYRQAAGRGLQLLFYSVGIGQISSEVPQNLSASRPQDRQFILSSKKLLLSDSGFYLCAWSEMPPTFLAGGRGVGYEQYFGPGTRLTVT.

J is TRBJ1-5 and V is TRBV13, with 9 bases identical to TRBD1. The ends lost 4 bases at V and 0 bases at J; junction bases unmatched: 7. This CDR3 spans 17 amino acids. Germline CDR1 and CDR2: PRHDT and FYEKMQ (reference sequence). The CDR3 coding sequence is TGTGCCAGCAGCTGGAGCGGGACAGGGAATAGCAATCAGCCCCAGCATTTT. Translating gives CASSWSGTGNSNQPQHF.

The V call is TRBV28, the J call TRBJ2-1; the match to TRBD2 covers 9 bases. The V gene end was trimmed by 4 bases and the J gene end by 0 bases; junction bases not matched to a gene: 7. CDR3 length equals 17 residues. CDR1 MDHEN and CDR2 SYDVKM come from the germline V gene. The CDR3 DNA reads as TGTGCCAGCAGTTCCCCGCGGGGGGGCAGCTCCTACAATGAGCAGTTCTTC. Protein product: CASSSPRGGSSYNEQFF.

V and J are TRBV30 and TRBJ2-1, with a possible D match to TRBD1 (5 bases). This CDR3 has 15 residues. In germline, CDR1 is GTSNPN, CDR2 SVGIG (reference sequence). Deletions cut 0 bases from V and 1 base from J, with 10 bases between. The CDR3 sequence is CAWSVGASSYNEQFF. The CDR3 coding sequence is TGTGCCTGGAGTGTTGGGGCTTCTTCCTACAATGAGCAGTTCTTC.